This T cell receptor beta chain was sequenced in a study of T cells after yellow fever vaccination. CDR3 length: 14 amino acids. V was clipped by 5 bases and J by 5 bases; unmatched bases: 9. Germline V gene sequence: CDR1 DFQATT, CDR2 SNEGSKA (reference sequence). TCRdb processed the 5' RACE reads anew with MiXCR; each CDR3 protein has one entry. Among 200,000 to 300,000 distinct CDR3 sequences listed, roughly 13% were seen once. This clonotype was seen more than once but under ten times. This sequence joins TRBV20-1 and TRBJ1-1; 9 positions match TRBD1. Sequences were derived from CD4+ T cells sorted from PBMCs, sampled 45 days after the yellow fever booster vaccination. The TCR sequence derives from a young man who received the YFV17D yellow fever vaccine. The CDR3 protein is CSASLQGAVTEAFF. Here the CDR3 DNA reads TGCAGTGCTTCACTACAGGGGGCAGTGACTGAAGCTTTCTTT.